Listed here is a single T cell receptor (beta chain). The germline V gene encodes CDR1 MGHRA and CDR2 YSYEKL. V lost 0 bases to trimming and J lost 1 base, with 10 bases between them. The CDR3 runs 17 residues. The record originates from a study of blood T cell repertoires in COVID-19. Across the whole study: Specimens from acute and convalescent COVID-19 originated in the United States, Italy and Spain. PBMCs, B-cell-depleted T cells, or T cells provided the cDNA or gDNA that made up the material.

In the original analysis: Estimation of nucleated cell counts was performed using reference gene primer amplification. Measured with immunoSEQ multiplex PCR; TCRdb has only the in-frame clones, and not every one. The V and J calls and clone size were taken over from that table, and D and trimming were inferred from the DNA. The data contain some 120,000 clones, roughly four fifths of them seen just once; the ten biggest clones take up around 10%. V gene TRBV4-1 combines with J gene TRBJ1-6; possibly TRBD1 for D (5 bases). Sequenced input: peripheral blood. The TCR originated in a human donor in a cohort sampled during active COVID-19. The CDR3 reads CASSQEPGRSYNSPLHF. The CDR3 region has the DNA TGCGCCAGCAGCCAAGAGCCAGGGAGGTCCTATAATTCACCCCTCCACTTT.